One and the same sample provided the 27 T cell receptor beta chains below, sequenced in a study of blood T cell repertoires in COVID-19. The protocol was immunoSEQ multiplex PCR, while the TCRdb copy is restricted to in-frame clones and leaves out a portion. This table has hundreds of thousands of clones, more than 70% appearing once. The source material was peripheral blood. Receptor source: a woman in her forties or fifties with COVID-19, enrolled during active disease.

There are a few counts of this clone. The chain is built from TRBV4-2 and TRBJ2-3; a possible D gene is TRBD2 (5 bases). Trimming stripped 4 bases from V and 3 bases from J, with 11 bases between. The CDR3 consists of 14 residues. Germline-derived CDR1 and CDR2 are LGHNA and YNFKEQ. The CDR3, as DNA: TGTGCCAGCAGCCGAGAGCGGTTTACAGATACGCAGTATTTT. This encodes CASSRERFTDTQYF.

The chain is built from TRBV2 and TRBJ1-5; unclear D gene. The CDR3 extends over 13 amino acids. The V gene's germline CDR1 is SNHLY and CDR2 FYNNEI. The germline V and J ends were trimmed by 6 bases and 6 bases, with 12 bases remaining between them. CDR3 nucleotides: TGTGCCAGCAGATTGGGAGTCGGTCAGCCCCAGCATTTT. It specifies CASRLGVGQPQHF.

A few counts support this clone. This chain uses TRBV30 with TRBJ1-2, with 8 bases fitting TRBD1. This CDR3 is built from 12 residues. CDR1 is GTSNPN and CDR2 is SVGIG in the germline V gene (reference sequence). V was pared by 1 base and J by 9 bases, with 4 bases of the junction left unmatched. CDR3 region: CAWSAGGGSYTF. The CDR3 coding sequence is TGTGCCTGGAGTGCAGGGGGCGGAAGCTACACCTTC.

J is TRBJ2-1 and V is TRBV24-1, with D hard to call. Germline values: CDR1 KGHDR, CDR2 SFDVKD. The CDR3 runs to 17 residues. The V and J ends lost 2 bases and 5 bases respectively, with 18 bases between them. CDR3 sequence (DNA): TGTGCCACCAGTGATTCCAGTACAGATAACCCAGACAATGAGCAGTTCTTC. Translation: CATSDSSTDNPDNEQFF.

V gene TRBV9 combines with J gene TRBJ1-2; D is perhaps TRBD1 (6 bases). The germline V and J ends were trimmed by 0 bases and 7 bases, with 16 bases remaining between them. Germline CDR1 is SGDLS and CDR2 is YYNGEE. CDR3 length: 15 amino acids. DNA of the CDR3: TGTGCCAGCAGCGTAGAGGGGCTGGGGGCGGGTGGCTACACCTTC. The encoded protein is CASSVEGLGAGGYTF.

The chain carries TRBV19 and TRBJ1-6; TRBD1 aligns across 10 bases. The CDR3 loop spans 17 amino acids. With V trimmed by 6 bases and J by 9 bases, 14 bases remained unmatched. The germline V gene encodes CDR1 LNHDA and CDR2 SQIVND (reference sequence). This chain's CDR3 is CASSPTGGAFRTSPLHF. As DNA, the CDR3 is TGTGCCAGTAGCCCGACAGGGGGCGCTTTTAGGACTTCACCCCTCCACTTT. Drawing the rest from reference TRBV19 and TRBJ1-6, the complete variable domain is DGGITQSPKYLFRKEGQNVTLSCEQNLNHDAMYWYRQDPGQGLRLIYYSQIVNDFQKGDIAEGYSVSREKKESFPLTVTSAQKNPTAFYLCASSPTGGAFRTSPLHFGNGTRLTVT.

The genes are TRBV5-6 and TRBJ1-2, with D tentatively TRBD1 (5 bases). Germline CDR1 and CDR2: SGHDT and YYEEEE. The CDR3 runs 13 residues. V lost 4 bases and J lost 12, with 19 bases in between. The CDR3 sequence is CASSVGTAAGNTF. Written as DNA, the CDR3 is TGTGCCAGCAGCGTGGGGACGGCCGCGGGCAACACCTTC.

This clone was seen once. This chain links TRBV9 with TRBJ2-7, with 9 bases aligning to TRBD1. The CDR3 spans 15 residues. The junction had 7 bases not matched to a gene; V was cut back by 2 bases and J by 4 bases. Per germline, CDR1 SGDLS and CDR2 YYNGEE. CDR3 nucleotide sequence: TGTGCCAGCAGCGTCTCGACAGGGGGAGATTACGAGCAGTACTTC. Translating it yields CASSVSTGGDYEQYF.

The rearrangement uses TRBV7-9 and TRBJ2-1; a weak D match, TRBD2 (7 bases). The CDR3 is made up of 14 amino acids. With 6 bases removed from V and 7 bases from J, the gap between germline ends came to 16 bases. Germline CDR1 SEHNR, CDR2 FQNEAQ (reference sequence). The CDR3 nucleotides are TGTGCCAGCAGGCCTGGGGGGGCTCGAAATGAGCAGTTCTTC. Translation gives CASRPGGARNEQFF.

This clone occurred a few times. The V call is TRBV28, the J call TRBJ1-3; perhaps TRBD1 as D (5 bases). Between the trimmed V and J ends, which lost 5 bases and 4 bases, there was a span of 9 bases. The CDR3 is 13 residues long. Per the germline V gene, CDR1 is MDHEN and CDR2 is SYDVKM. The CDR3 spells CASSPRAGNTIYF. Here the CDR3 DNA reads TGTGCCAGCAGTCCCAGGGCAGGAAACACCATATATTTT.

The chain links TRBV5-1 to TRBJ2-1, with 7 bases identical to TRBD1. The ends lost 0 bases at V and 3 bases at J; junction bases unmatched: 3. The CDR3 consists of 15 residues. Germline V gene lookup returns CDR1 SGHRS and CDR2 YFSETQ. The CDR3 loop is CASSLDGTDYNEQFF. CDR3 coding DNA: TGCGCCAGCAGCTTGGATGGGACAGACTACAATGAGCAGTTCTTC. The full variable domain, with the rest looked up from reference TRBV5-1 and TRBJ2-1, is KAGVTQTPRYLIKTRGQQVTLSCSPISGHRSVSWYQQTPGQGLQFLFEYFSETQRNKGNFPGRFSGRQFSNSRSEMNVSTLELGDSALYLCASSLDGTDYNEQFFGPGTRLTVL.

The chain recombines TRBV5-5 with TRBJ1-4; tentative D call: TRBD1 (5 bases). The CDR3 spans 14 residues. Germline V lookup: CDR1 SGHKS, CDR2 YYEKEE (reference sequence). The V end was cut by 0 bases, the J end by 7 bases, with 10 bases between. The CDR3 DNA reads as TGTGCCAGCAGCTTGGACCTCGGGGGTGAAAAACTGTTTTTT. This encodes CASSLDLGGEKLFF.

This chain joins TRBV30 and TRBJ1-2; 12 bases are a match to TRBD1. V shed 5 bases and J 8 bases; nucleotides not matched to a gene: 6. The CDR3 contains 13 residues. Germline V gives CDR1 GTSNPN, CDR2 SVGIG (reference sequence). CDR3 loop: CAWDPGTGGGYTF. CDR3 nucleotides: TGTGCCTGGGATCCCGGGACAGGGGGCGGCTACACCTTC.

This rearrangement joins TRBV10-1 to TRBJ2-2; a weak D match, TRBD1 (6 bases). V was pared by 5 bases and J by 4 bases, with 8 bases between. Looked up from germline, CDR1 is WNHNN and CDR2 is SYGVQD (reference sequence). The CDR3 extends over 13 amino acids. The DNA for the CDR3 is TGCGCCAGCAGTAGGACAGCCACCGGGGAGCTGTTTTTT. Its translation: CASSRTATGELFF.

This chain joins TRBV30 and TRBJ1-4, with D unclear. The V end lost 0 bases, the J end lost 4 bases, and 9 bases lay between the germline ends. The CDR3 contains 14 residues. The germline gives CDR1 GTSNPN, CDR2 SVGIG (reference sequence). The CDR3 sequence: CAWSVRGNNEKLFF. CDR3 DNA sequence: TGTGCCTGGAGTGTTAGAGGGAATAATGAAAAACTGTTTTTT.

This clone came up once. The CDR3 is CASSARRGLGEKLFF. The CDR3 bases are TGTGCCAGCAGCGCCCGGAGGGGGCTGGGTGAAAAACTGTTTTTT. The chain recombines TRBV3-1 (or the pseudogene TRBV3-2) with TRBJ1-4, with 7 bases that match TRBD1. In germline, CDR1 is LGHDT, CDR2 YNNKEL (reference sequence). The V gene end was trimmed by 5 bases and the J gene end by 7 bases; junction bases not matched to a gene: 10. The CDR3 extends over 15 amino acids.

The CDR3 reads CASSLGLGRGTDTQYF. CDR3 nucleotides: TGCGCCAGCAGCTTGGGTCTTGGACGGGGTACAGATACGCAGTATTTT. The genes are TRBV5-1 and TRBJ2-3; perhaps TRBD2 as D (5 bases). CDR3 length: 16 amino acids. Germline CDR1 reads SGHRS; CDR2 reads YFSETQ. V lost 0 bases, J lost 3 bases, and 14 bases lay in between.

This chain connects TRBV2 to TRBJ2-3; tentatively, D is TRBD2 (5 bases). The germline V gene has CDR1 SNHLY and CDR2 FYNNEI. With 7 bases removed from V and 0 bases from J, the gap between germline ends came to 14 bases. CDR3 length: 15 residues. The CDR3 region is CASNGGGQSTDTQYF. DNA of the CDR3: TGTGCCAGCAACGGTGGCGGGCAAAGCACAGATACGCAGTATTTT. Filled out from reference TRBV2 and TRBJ2-3, the complete variable domain reads EPEVTQTPSHQVTQMGQEVILRCVPISNHLYFYWYRQILGQKVEFLVSFYNNEISEKSEIFDDQFSVERPDGSNFTLKIRSTKLEDSAMYFCASNGGGQSTDTQYFGPGTRLTVL.

V and J are TRBV2 and TRBJ2-1, with unresolved D. Germline V gene lookup returns CDR1 SNHLY and CDR2 FYNNEI. CDR3 length equals 16 residues. Trimming left V 2 bases short and J 3 bases short, with 14 bases between. The CDR3 loop is CASSELPRLSYNEQFF. The CDR3, as DNA: TGTGCCAGCAGTGAACTCCCTAGACTGAGCTACAATGAGCAGTTCTTC. Supplemented by reference TRBV2 and TRBJ2-1, the full variable domain reads EPEVTQTPSHQVTQMGQEVILRCVPISNHLYFYWYRQILGQKVEFLVSFYNNEISEKSEIFDDQFSVERPDGSNFTLKIRSTKLEDSAMYFCASSELPRLSYNEQFFGPGTRLTVL.

Of note for this clone: The same CDR3 arises from other DNA sequences in this sample as well. The rearrangement links TRBV11-3 to TRBJ2-3, with 8 bases that match TRBD2. J lost 0 bases, V lost 5 bases, and 1 base had no gene match. Germline CDR1 SGHNT, CDR2 YENEEA. The CDR3 runs to 14 residues. CDR3: CASSRGGSTDTQYF. In DNA form, the CDR3 reads TGTGCCAGCAGCCGGGGGGGGAGCACAGATACGCAGTATTTT.

The J gene is TRBJ1-2, the V gene TRBV2, with D possibly matching TRBD1 (6 bases). Deletions cut 2 bases from V and 4 bases from J, with 11 bases between. This CDR3 has 14 residues. Germline loops: CDR1 SNHLY, CDR2 FYNNEI. The CDR3 reads CASSERGHLYGYTF. CDR3 nucleotide sequence: TGTGCCAGCAGTGAAAGGGGACACCTCTATGGCTACACCTTC. The entire variable domain, with the rest obtained from reference TRBV2 and TRBJ1-2, is as follows: EPEVTQTPSHQVTQMGQEVILRCVPISNHLYFYWYRQILGQKVEFLVSFYNNEISEKSEIFDDQFSVERPDGSNFTLKIRSTKLEDSAMYFCASSERGHLYGYTFGSGTRLTVV.

This chain joins TRBV19 and TRBJ1-6; D is undetermined. CDR3 length: 12 residues. V was clipped by 5 bases and J by 6 bases, with 5 bases between them. Per germline, CDR1 LNHDA and CDR2 SQIVND (reference sequence). The CDR3 DNA follows: TGTGCCAGTAGTTTCCTTAATTCACCCCTCCACTTT. Amino acids: CASSFLNSPLHF.

This chain connects TRBV6-5 to TRBJ1-2, with 7 positions matching TRBD1. The CDR3 sequence is 14 residues long. Germline V gene lookup returns CDR1 MNHEY and CDR2 SVGAGI. V lost 5 bases to trimming and J lost 6 bases; unmatched junction nucleotides: 9. CDR3 protein: CASSTRQGIDGYTF. The CDR3 region has the DNA TGTGCCAGCAGTACCCGACAGGGAATCGATGGCTACACCTTC.

This clone appeared a single time. V gene TRBV6-4 combines with J gene TRBJ1-1; maybe TRBD1 (6 bases). The ends were cut back, 6 bases at V and 1 base at J, with 12 bases in the middle. Germline lookup yields CDR1 MRHNA and CDR2 SNTAGT. This CDR3 contains 14 residues. The CDR3 loop is CASSVEGGNTEAFF. CDR3 nucleotide sequence: TGTGCCAGCAGCGTCGAAGGGGGGAACACTGAAGCTTTCTTT.

The rearrangement links TRBV11-2 to TRBJ1-6; 7 nucleotides match TRBD1. The CDR3 totals 14 residues. Germline CDR1 and CDR2: SGHAT and FQNNGV. The trim removed 0 bases at V and 10 bases at J, leaving 3 bases unmatched. CDR3 sequence (DNA): TGTGCCAGCAGCTTAGAGGTGGGACAGTCACCCCTCCACTTT. The encoded protein is CASSLEVGQSPLHF.

The genes are TRBV7-2 and TRBJ2-7, with 14 nucleotides matching TRBD2. The junction had 3 bases not matched to a gene; V was cut back by 5 bases and J by 0 bases. Germline-derived CDR1 and CDR2 are SGHTA and FQGNSA. CDR3 length: 16 residues. The CDR3: CASSVGLAGASYEQYF. Written as DNA, the CDR3 is TGTGCCAGCAGCGTGGGACTAGCGGGGGCCTCCTACGAGCAGTACTTC.

Details on this clone: Other nucleotide sequences in the sample specify the same CDR3. V gene TRBV11-2 combines with J gene TRBJ2-1; 8 bases are a match to TRBD2. J was trimmed by 0 bases and V by 1 base; bases with no gene match: 2. Germline V gene data show CDR1 as SGHAT and CDR2 as FQNNGV. The CDR3 is 16 residues long. For the CDR3, the DNA is TGTGCCAGCAGCTTAGCTGGGACTAGCTCCTACAATGAGCAGTTCTTC. It translates to CASSLAGTSSYNEQFF.